Below, 7 T cell receptor beta chains from the same sample are listed, as sequenced in a study of regulatory T cells in long-lasting Graves disease. The TCR beta library used iRepertoire HTBI primers with Arm-PCR amplification of CDR3. In TCRdb, the multiplex PCR reads were re-called with MiXCR into one record per CDR3 protein. This table holds 650,000 to 700,000 distinct CDR3 sequences, 25% to 35% found once. Time point given: persistent/refractory GD, antithyroid drugs over 5 years with positive TRAb. From PBMCs, RNA was extracted and then used to make the TCR library. Sequencing was performed on peripheral blood mononuclear cells (PBMCs), taken when the disease was refractory, from a patient treated with antithyroid drugs. The receptors derive from a female donor with Graves disease.

The chain uses TRBV5-1 and TRBJ2-7; TRBD1 aligns across 9 bases. The length of the CDR3 is 18 residues. J lost 0 bases, V lost 0 bases, and 10 bases had no gene match. The germline gives CDR1 SGHRS, CDR2 YFSETQ. CDR3 in DNA: TGCGCCAGCAGCTTGGTTGGGACAGGGAAGGTCACCTCCTACGAGCAGTACTTC. Translating gives CASSLVGTGKVTSYEQYF.

This clonotype has only one observation. The V gene is TRBV20-1, the J gene TRBJ1-5, with D hard to call. V lost 3 bases, J lost 2 bases, and 11 bases lay in between. The CDR3 contains 14 residues. Germline assignment: CDR1 DFQATT and CDR2 SNEGSKA (reference sequence). The CDR3 DNA follows: TGCAGTGCTAGTCCGTCAAGGGGCAATCAGCCCCAGCATTTT. Its translation: CSASPSRGNQPQHF.

Only a few counts were recorded for this clonotype. The chain has TRBV7-9 and TRBJ1-1; D unresolved. CDR3 length equals 13 residues. Trimming pared 5 bases from V and 0 bases from J, leaving 7 bases between. Germline assignment: CDR1 SEHNR and CDR2 FQNEAQ (reference sequence). CDR3 region: CASSQKLNTEAFF. CDR3 nucleotides: TGTGCCAGCAGCCAAAAATTGAACACTGAAGCTTTCTTT.

Ten or more counts support this clonotype. The V gene is TRBV28, the J gene TRBJ1-4, with unresolved D. V was shortened by 3 bases and J by 3 bases, with 11 bases between the two germline ends. The CDR3 length is 15 residues. CDR1 and CDR2 (germline): MDHEN, SYDVKM. The CDR3 is CASSLVDRPNEKLFF. DNA of the CDR3: TGTGCCAGCAGTTTGGTAGATCGGCCTAATGAAAAACTGTTTTTT. Looking up the rest from reference TRBV28 and TRBJ1-4 gives the full variable domain: DVKVTQSSRYLVKRTGEKVFLECVQDMDHENMFWYRQDPGLGLRLIYFSYDVKMKEKGDIPEGYSVSREKKERFSLILESASTNQTSMYLCASSLVDRPNEKLFFGSGTQLSVL.

In its sample, this clonotype was seen many times. The chain has TRBV2 and TRBJ2-5; TRBD2 matches at 8 bases. With 4 bases clipped from V and 2 bases from J, the junction kept 3 bases outside the gene matches. Per the germline V gene, CDR1 is SNHLY and CDR2 is FYNNEI. The CDR3 consists of 14 residues. For the CDR3, the DNA is TGTGCCAGCAGTGCGGCGGGAGGACAAGAGACCCAGTACTTC. Its translation: CASSAAGGQETQYF.

The J gene is TRBJ2-7, the V gene TRBV3-1, with 9 bases identical to TRBD2. V was pared by 1 base and J by 1 base, with 5 bases of the junction left unmatched. Germline loops: CDR1 LGHDT, CDR2 YNNKEL (reference sequence). This CDR3 has 16 residues. The CDR3: CASSQGATSGSYEQYF. The CDR3 DNA reads TGTGCCAGCAGCCAAGGTGCGACTAGCGGATCCTACGAGCAGTACTTC.

In regard to this clonotype: The DNA is left out, because the CDR3 cannot be placed on it with certainty; the CDR3 is given as TCRdb lists it. V and J are TRBV7-9 and TRBJ1-4. CDR1 and CDR2 (germline): SEHNR, FQNEAQ (reference sequence). The CDR3 totals 13 residues, both ends included. This chain's CDR3 is CASSLDGMKNCFF.